Listed below are T cell receptor beta chains from one sample, sequenced in a study of blood T cell repertoires in COVID-19. Repertoires were generated with immunoSEQ multiplex PCR, while TCRdb's copy carries only in-frame clones and drops some. The sample yields about 330,000 clones, more than 70% seen once. Sequencing was performed on peripheral blood. The receptors were sampled from a young man who had recovered from COVID-19. Each CDR3 is given with its conserved first and last residue. D genes are given only for firm matches. Clone size is shown for a subset of rows, as once, few, many or a class of expanded clone.

J: TRBJ2-1
size: -
V: TRBV7-9
D: TRBD2
DNA: TGTGCCAGCAGACCCGGGACTAGTAGGTATGAGCAGTTCTTC
CDR3: CASRPGTSRYEQFF

J: TRBJ1-1
size: -
V: TRBV19
D: TRBD1
DNA: TGTGCCAGTAGTCGCCGGGACAGGGGTGGCACTGAAGCTTTCTTT
CDR3: CASSRRDRGGTEAFF

J: TRBJ1-1
size: -
V: TRBV5-1
D: -
DNA: TGCGCCAGCAGCTTGGAGGGGAATGGGGCTTTCTTT
CDR3: CASSLEGNGAFF

J: TRBJ1-2
size: -
V: TRBV7-2
D: -
DNA: TGTGCCAGCAGCTTAAGACAGCTTACTCCTAACTATGGCTACACCTTC
CDR3: CASSLRQLTPNYGYTF

J: TRBJ1-1
size: few
V: TRBV4-2
D: -
DNA: TGTGCCAGCAGCCAACCCCCAGGGGAAGCAACTGAAGCTTTCTTT
CDR3: CASSQPPGEATEAFF

J: TRBJ2-5
size: -
V: TRBV10-2
D: TRBD1
DNA: TGCGCCAGCAGTGCCACTTACGGGACAGGGGGCCGGGGGACCCAGTACTTC
CDR3: CASSATYGTGGRGTQYF

J: TRBJ2-7
size: -
V: TRBV10-2
D: TRBD2
DNA: TGCGCCAGCAGTGAGCCTAGCGGGAGTTCCTACGAGCAGTACTTC
CDR3: CASSEPSGSSYEQYF

J: TRBJ1-1
size: -
V: TRBV27
D: -
DNA: TGTGCCAGCAGTCCACAGGGCCGGGGCACTGAAGCTTTCTTT
CDR3: CASSPQGRGTEAFF

J: TRBJ2-1
size: -
V: TRBV7-2
D: -
DNA: TGTGCCAGCAGCTTTGACAGAGACAATGAGCAGTTCTTC
CDR3: CASSFDRDNEQFF

J: TRBJ2-5
size: -
V: TRBV18
D: -
DNA: TGTGCCAGCTCCACCATGGGGCGTCAAGAGACCCAGTACTTC
CDR3: CASSTMGRQETQYF

J: TRBJ2-3
size: -
V: TRBV6-2/TRBV6-3
D: TRBD2
DNA: TGTGCCAGCAGTTACTCCCAGCGGGAGGGTTACACAGATACGCAGTATTTT
CDR3: CASSYSQREGYTDTQYF

J: TRBJ2-3
size: -
V: TRBV28
D: TRBD1
DNA: TGTGCCAGCAGTTCGTTGGGCCAGGGGGCAGTAGATACGCAGTATTTT
CDR3: CASSSLGQGAVDTQYF

J: TRBJ2-1
size: -
V: TRBV10-3
D: TRBD1
DNA: TGTGCCATCGGCGACAGGGTTCAGGTTTACAATGAGCAGTTCTTC
CDR3: CAIGDRVQVYNEQFF

J: TRBJ1-2
size: -
V: TRBV7-2
D: -
DNA: TGTGCCAGCAGCTTAGACGGGGTCAGTGGCTACACCTTC
CDR3: CASSLDGVSGYTF

J: TRBJ2-2
size: -
V: TRBV6-5
D: TRBD1
DNA: TGTGCCAGCCTACCGGGACAGGGAGACACCGGGGAGCTGTTTTTT
CDR3: CASLPGQGDTGELFF

J: TRBJ1-1
size: -
V: TRBV6-6
D: TRBD1
DNA: TGTGCCAGCAGCAGACAGGGCGGCACTGAAGCTTTCTTT
CDR3: CASSRQGGTEAFF

J: TRBJ2-1
size: -
V: TRBV18
D: -
DNA: TGTGCCAGCTCCCAAGACCCAGGGGCCGAGCAGTTCTTC
CDR3: CASSQDPGAEQFF

J: TRBJ1-5
size: -
V: TRBV7-9
D: -
DNA: TGTGCCAGCAGCTTAAGTTTCCTAGAGGGTCAGCCCCAGCATTTT
CDR3: CASSLSFLEGQPQHF

J: TRBJ2-7
size: -
V: TRBV11-2
D: -
DNA: TGTGCCAGCAGCGATAGACTAGTAGACTACGAGCAGTACTTC
CDR3: CASSDRLVDYEQYF

J: TRBJ2-1
size: -
V: TRBV4-3
D: TRBD1
DNA: TGCGCCAGCAGCCTATACACAAGGACAGGGCCCTACAATGAGCAGTTCTTC
CDR3: CASSLYTRTGPYNEQFF

J: TRBJ2-5
size: -
V: TRBV3-1/TRBV3-2
D: TRBD2
DNA: TGTGCCAGCAGCCGCCTTAGCGGGGGGGCCGGAGAGACCCAGTACTTC
CDR3: CASSRLSGGAGETQYF

J: TRBJ2-1
size: -
V: TRBV5-6
D: -
DNA: TGTGCCAGCAGCCCGCTGCCCCCAGTGGCGGGCTACAATGAGCAGTTCTTC
CDR3: CASSPLPPVAGYNEQFF

J: TRBJ2-1
size: few
V: TRBV5-4
D: -
DNA: TGTGCCAGCAGCGTACCGACTTGGAATGAGCAGTTCTTC
CDR3: CASSVPTWNEQFF

J: TRBJ1-4
size: -
V: TRBV2
D: -
DNA: TGTGCCACCCAAGGGAGGAGGGCGACTCGGGGCATTTGGGAAAAACTGTTTTTT
CDR3: CATQGRRATRGIWEKLFF

J: TRBJ2-2
size: -
V: TRBV3-1/TRBV3-2
D: -
DNA: TGTGCCAGCAGAGCCGGGAGTGTCGGGGAGCTGTTTTTT
CDR3: CASRAGSVGELFF

J: TRBJ1-2
size: -
V: TRBV2
D: TRBD1
DNA: TGTGCCAGCACTCCACTACCTACAGGGGGCAACTATGGCTACACCTTC
CDR3: CASTPLPTGGNYGYTF

J: TRBJ1-5
size: -
V: TRBV27
D: TRBD1
DNA: TGTGCCAGCAGTTTACACGGACAGGGGACTCAGCCCCAGCATTTT
CDR3: CASSLHGQGTQPQHF

J: TRBJ2-3
size: -
V: TRBV4-1
D: -
DNA: TGCGCCAGCAGCCAACCGACAACTGGCACAGATACGCAGTATTTT
CDR3: CASSQPTTGTDTQYF

J: TRBJ2-1
size: once
V: TRBV18
D: -
DNA: TGTGCCAGCTCACCTCCAAGGGGGGGGCGGGGCCTCAATGAGCAGTTCTTC
CDR3: CASSPPRGGRGLNEQFF

J: TRBJ2-3
size: -
V: TRBV27
D: TRBD2
DNA: TGTGCCAGCAATACTAGACTAGCGGGAGGAACAGATACGCAGTATTTT
CDR3: CASNTRLAGGTDTQYF

J: TRBJ1-2
size: -
V: TRBV16
D: -
DNA: TGTGCCAGCAGCCAATCGGGGGCAGACTATGGCTACACCTTC
CDR3: CASSQSGADYGYTF

J: TRBJ2-1
size: -
V: TRBV20-1
D: -
DNA: TGCAGTGGTAGTAGCGGCTATGAGCAGTTCTTC
CDR3: CSGSSGYEQFF

J: TRBJ1-1
size: -
V: TRBV2
D: TRBD1
DNA: TGTGCCAGCAGTGGGGTAGACAGGGGGCTATACGAAACTGAAGCTTTCTTT
CDR3: CASSGVDRGLYETEAFF

J: TRBJ2-3
size: -
V: TRBV7-3
D: TRBD1
DNA: TGTGCCAGCAGCTGGACAGGGGTTAGCACAGATACGCAGTATTTT
CDR3: CASSWTGVSTDTQYF

J: TRBJ2-1
size: -
V: TRBV6-6
D: -
DNA: TGTGCCAGCAGTCCTGACACCTACTCCTACAATGAGCAGTTCTTC
CDR3: CASSPDTYSYNEQFF

J: TRBJ2-3
size: -
V: TRBV14
D: -
DNA: TGTGCCAGCAGCCAAGATTGGGCGACCACAGATACGCAGTATTTT
CDR3: CASSQDWATTDTQYF

J: TRBJ1-3
size: once
V: TRBV2
D: TRBD1
DNA: TGTGCCAGCAGAGGGACAGGGTCTGGAAACACCATATATTTT
CDR3: CASRGTGSGNTIYF

J: TRBJ1-5
size: -
V: TRBV19
D: -
DNA: TGTGCCAGTAATCCGTTTGTCAATCAGCCCCAGCATTTT
CDR3: CASNPFVNQPQHF

J: TRBJ2-4
size: -
V: TRBV6-5
D: -
DNA: TGTGCCAGCAGGCCCCCAGGGCGGTTGGACATTCAGTACTTC
CDR3: CASRPPGRLDIQYF

J: TRBJ2-7
size: -
V: TRBV6-5
D: -
DNA: TGTGCCAGCAGTACGCAGGGCCCCTACGAGCAGTACTTC
CDR3: CASSTQGPYEQYF

J: TRBJ1-2
size: -
V: TRBV20-1
D: -
DNA: TGCAGTGCTAGTGCCCTCTATGGCTACACCTTC
CDR3: CSASALYGYTF

J: TRBJ1-5
size: -
V: TRBV7-2
D: -
DNA: TGTGCCAGCAGCTTAGGAGGGAACAATCAGCCCCAGCATTTT
CDR3: CASSLGGNNQPQHF

J: TRBJ1-2
size: -
V: TRBV5-1
D: -
DNA: TGCGCCAGCAGCTTGGTTTGGGAACAGGGCCTTGGAGGCTACACCTTC
CDR3: CASSLVWEQGLGGYTF

J: TRBJ1-2
size: once
V: TRBV5-6
D: TRBD1
DNA: TGTGCCAGCAGCTCGGACAGGGCGAGTGGCTACACCTTC
CDR3: CASSSDRASGYTF

J: TRBJ2-7
size: -
V: TRBV15
D: -
DNA: TGTGCCACCAGCAGAGTTCAGGGGCCCTACGAGCAGTACTTC
CDR3: CATSRVQGPYEQYF

J: TRBJ2-1
size: few
V: TRBV19
D: -
DNA: TGTGCCAGTCGGGTAACAACCACTAGCTACAATGAGCAGTTCTTC
CDR3: CASRVTTTSYNEQFF

J: TRBJ1-2
size: -
V: TRBV13
D: -
DNA: TGTGCCAGCAGCTTAGACCGGACAGAGAACTATGGCTACACCTTC
CDR3: CASSLDRTENYGYTF

J: TRBJ1-1
size: once
V: TRBV6-2/TRBV6-3
D: -
DNA: TGTGCCAGCAGTTCCGCTGAGTACACTGAAGCTTTCTTT
CDR3: CASSSAEYTEAFF

J: TRBJ2-7
size: -
V: TRBV4-2
D: -
DNA: TGTGCCAGCAGCCAAGAGTCGTCCTACGAGCAGTACTTC
CDR3: CASSQESSYEQYF

J: TRBJ2-5
size: -
V: TRBV10-2
D: TRBD2
DNA: TGCGCCAGCATGCACCAGCGGGAGGCTCAAGAGACCCAGTACTTC
CDR3: CASMHQREAQETQYF

J: TRBJ2-7
size: -
V: TRBV19
D: TRBD2
DNA: TGTGCCAGTAGTAGGCGTCCCGGGACTAGCGGGAGGGTCCCCTACGAGCAGTACTTC
CDR3: CASSRRPGTSGRVPYEQYF

J: TRBJ2-2
size: -
V: TRBV10-3
D: -
DNA: TGTGCCATCAGTGAGTCAAGAGCCGAGCTGTTTTTT
CDR3: CAISESRAELFF

J: TRBJ2-5
size: -
V: TRBV10-3
D: TRBD1
DNA: TGTGCCATCAGTGAGCGAGGGGGACAGGGGTTAAACCAGGAACGAGAGACCCAGTACTTC
CDR3: CAISERGGQGLNQERETQYF

J: TRBJ2-3
size: -
V: TRBV25-1
D: -
DNA: TGTGCCAGCAGTGAGGGCCCTCCCCGGGGTGATACGCAGTATTTT
CDR3: CASSEGPPRGDTQYF

J: TRBJ2-2
size: -
V: TRBV9
D: TRBD2
DNA: TGTGCCAGTAGCCAGAAAGGACTAGCGGGGGGTGACGCGAACACCGGGGAGCTGTTTTTT
CDR3: CASSQKGLAGGDANTGELFF

J: TRBJ2-2
size: once
V: TRBV30
D: TRBD2
DNA: TGTGCCTGGGAACTTCGAACCGGGACTAGCGGGAGTTCCGGGGAGCTGTTTTTT
CDR3: CAWELRTGTSGSSGELFF

J: TRBJ2-5
size: -
V: TRBV2
D: TRBD1
DNA: TGTGCCAGCAGCGCAAACAGGGGGTGGGAGACCCAGTACTTC
CDR3: CASSANRGWETQYF